This is a list of T cell receptor beta chains from one sample in a study of cytomegalovirus exposure and HLA in healthy donors. Sequencing was performed with immunoSEQ multiplex PCR; in TCRdb, only in-frame clones are kept and a portion is missing. In the table there are 190,000 or so clones, roughly four fifths of which are singletons. Sequencing input: PBMCs. The receptors were sampled from a woman aged 45-60 years in good health and CMV-seropositive. Both conserved end residues are part of each CDR3. The D gene is left open where the match is weak. Some rows have no size entry. The others give once, few or many, or a class for an expanded clone.

>-|TRBV5-1|-|TRBJ1-1
CASSKTQENTEAFF
TGCGCCAGCAGCAAAACACAAGAGAACACTGAAGCTTTCTTT
>-|TRBV7-6|-|TRBJ1-6
CASSLAGGNSPLHF
TGTGCCAGCAGCTTAGCCGGGGGTAACTCACCCCTCCACTTT
>-|TRBV4-1|-|TRBJ2-7
CASSRWTAAYEQYF
TGCGCCAGCAGCCGCTGGACAGCCGCCTACGAGCAGTACTTC
>-|TRBV27|-|TRBJ1-2
CASRARESYGYTF
TGTGCCAGCAGAGCCCGGGAGAGCTATGGCTACACCTTC
>-|TRBV5-1|TRBD2|TRBJ2-1
CASSLAERGVQVSYNEQFF
TGCGCCAGCAGCTTGGCCGAACGGGGGGTCCAGGTCTCCTACAATGAGCAGTTCTTC
>-|TRBV5-8|-|TRBJ1-2
CASNTGFANYGYTF
TGTGCCAGCAACACAGGGTTTGCTAACTATGGCTACACCTTC
>few|TRBV6-5|-|TRBJ2-7
CASSESASYEQYF
TGTGCCAGCAGTGAATCCGCGTCCTACGAGCAGTACTTC
>-|TRBV29-1|-|TRBJ2-5
CSVRARAQETQYF
TGCAGCGTTCGTGCCAGGGCTCAAGAGACTCAGTACTTC
>-|TRBV1|-|TRBJ2-1
CTSILAGGPPEQFF
TGCACCAGTATACTAGCGGGGGGGCCCCCGGAGCAGTTCTTC
>-|TRBV5-6|-|TRBJ1-6
CASSFRRNSPLHF
TGTGCCAGCAGCTTTAGAAGAAATTCCCCCCTCCACTTT
>-|TRBV5-1|-|TRBJ1-4
CASSQDFREKLFF
TGCGCCAGCAGTCAAGATTTCAGAGAAAAACTGTTTTTT
>-|TRBV19|TRBD1|TRBJ1-2
CASSTLQGGYTF
TGTGCCAGTAGTACTCTACAGGGGGGCTACACCTTC